These 14 T cell receptor beta chains were all obtained from the same sample, sequenced in a study of T cell repertoires in cytomegalovirus infection. TCRdb passed the reads through MiXCR, listing each CDR3 protein once. The data hold 310,000 or so distinct CDR3 sequences, with around a quarter observed a single time. These receptors' antigens are unknown. Sequences were derived from cultured PBMCs, sampled from culture after CMV antigen stimulation. The receptors here all came from a human donor in good health (CMV status not recorded). Some clones in this sample may be carry-over from other donors' samples.

The chain is built from TRBV12-3 or TRBV12-4 and TRBJ2-7, with TRBD1 identical over 11 bases. V shed 8 bases and J 4 bases; nucleotides not matched to a gene: 10. There are 15 residues in the CDR3. The CDR3: CASGRPGQGGYEQYF. In DNA, the CDR3 is TGTGCCAGCGGTAGACCGGGACAGGGGGGGTACGAGCAGTACTTC.

The V call is TRBV6-6, the J call TRBJ1-6; D gene unclear. This CDR3 spans 15 amino acids. CDR1 and CDR2 (germline): MNHNY, SVGAGI (reference sequence). V dropped 6 bases and J dropped 3 bases, with 12 bases sitting between them. The CDR3 here is CASSVASDYNSPLHF. The CDR3 DNA reads as TGTGCCAGCAGCGTAGCGAGCGACTATAATTCACCCCTCCACTTT.

The chain carries TRBV5-4 and TRBJ1-6; D is unclear. The CDR3 is made up of 16 amino acids. Germline CDR1 is SGHNT and CDR2 is YYREEE (reference sequence). The ends were cut back, 0 bases at V and 4 bases at J, with 11 bases in the middle. The CDR3 protein is CASSLGGRPYNSPLHF. CDR3 nucleotide sequence: TGTGCCAGCAGCTTGGGAGGCAGACCGTATAATTCACCCCTCCACTTT.

In the case of this clonotype: A much larger clone lies one base from this, so it may be a read error. The CDR3 reads CSTKTNRFLTGANVLTF. DNA for the CDR3: TGCAGTACTAAAACCAATAGATTTTTAACTGGGGCCAACGTCCTGACTTTC. V usage is TRBV20-1 and J usage is TRBJ2-6; D gene ambiguous. The CDR3 extends over 17 amino acids. Trimming left V 8 bases short and J 2 bases short, with 22 bases between. From germline, CDR1 is DFQATT and CDR2 SNEGSKA (reference sequence).

This clonotype occurred a few times. This chain uses TRBV6-5 with TRBJ2-4; perhaps TRBD2 as D (6 bases). CDR3 length: 16 amino acids. V was cut by 2 bases and J by 5 bases, with 16 bases left in between. From germline, CDR1 is MNHEY and CDR2 SVGAGI. CDR3 coding DNA: TGTGCCAGCAGTTACGCCGCCGGGAGCCCCCAAAACATTCAGTACTTC. It specifies CASSYAAGSPQNIQYF.

This clonotype was picked up a small number of times. The chain links TRBV19 to TRBJ2-1; D remains ambiguous. CDR1 and CDR2 (germline): LNHDA, SQIVND (reference sequence). CDR3 length equals 14 residues. V was trimmed by 3 bases and J by 5 bases, leaving 11 bases between them. In DNA, the CDR3 is TGTGCCAGTAGTATCCCCCGGGTTAACAATGAGCAGTTCTTC. Its protein is CASSIPRVNNEQFF.

This clonotype appeared a few times. The chain is built from TRBV2 and TRBJ2-7, with D perhaps matching TRBD1 (5 bases). V shed 1 base and J shed 3 bases, with 10 bases lying between them. Germline V gene sequence: CDR1 SNHLY, CDR2 FYNNEI. This CDR3 contains 14 residues. The CDR3 here is CASSEGGAGYEQYF. Here the CDR3 DNA reads TGTGCCAGCAGTGAAGGGGGCGCAGGCTACGAGCAGTACTTC. The full variable domain, rest sourced from reference TRBV2 and TRBJ2-7, is EPEVTQTPSHQVTQMGQEVILRCVPISNHLYFYWYRQILGQKVEFLVSFYNNEISEKSEIFDDQFSVERPDGSNFTLKIRSTKLEDSAMYFCASSEGGAGYEQYFGPGTRLTVT.

The chain employs TRBV20-1 and TRBJ2-4; D remains unclear. V lost 6 bases and J 5 bases, leaving 8 bases between the germline ends. The CDR3 consists of 11 residues. CDR1 is DFQATT and CDR2 is SNEGSKA in the germline V gene (reference sequence). The CDR3, as DNA: TGCAGTGCATTTATGGAAAACATTCAGTACTTC. This sequence encodes CSAFMENIQYF.

The chain is built from TRBV7-2 and TRBJ1-1; no clear D. CDR1 and CDR2 (germline): SGHTA, FQGNSA. Trimming stripped 1 base from V and 4 bases from J, with 22 bases between. The CDR3 covers 18 residues. CDR3 residues: CASSLDTQRRIRGTEAFF. CDR3 coding DNA: TGTGCCAGCAGCTTAGACACTCAGCGGAGGATCCGAGGCACTGAAGCTTTCTTT.

This clonotype was seen only a few times. The CDR3 nucleotides are TGCAGTGGCACTCACCTCGGGACTAACACAGATACGCAGTATTTT. Protein: CSGTHLGTNTDTQYF. J is TRBJ2-3 and V is TRBV20-1; TRBD2 matches at 7 bases. Germline CDR1 and CDR2: DFQATT and SNEGSKA (reference sequence). CDR3 size: 15 residues. The junction had 12 bases not matched to a gene; V was cut back by 7 bases and J by 2 bases.

The rearrangement uses TRBV6-5 and TRBJ1-4; 9 nucleotides match TRBD1. CDR1 and CDR2 (germline): MNHEY, SVGAGI. This CDR3 is 15 amino acids long. Losses at the gene ends were 2 bases for V and 8 bases for J; bases not matched to a gene: 6. This chain's CDR3 is CASSYGGQGKEKLFF. In DNA form, the CDR3 reads TGTGCCAGCAGTTACGGGGGACAGGGTAAAGAAAAACTGTTTTTT.

The rearrangement joins TRBV4-1 to TRBJ1-2; D remains unclear. This CDR3 has 14 amino acids. V lost 1 base to trimming and J lost 4 bases, with 10 bases between them. Germline V gene data show CDR1 as MGHRA and CDR2 as YSYEKL. The CDR3, as DNA: TGCGCCAGCAGCCAAGTCGACACCCTCTATGGCTACACCTTC. Its translation: CASSQVDTLYGYTF.

In its sample, this clonotype was seen a few times. The J gene is TRBJ2-7, the V gene TRBV7-2, with 9 bases that match TRBD1. Germline lookup yields CDR1 SGHTA and CDR2 FQGNSA. Trimming at V came to 5 bases and at J to 1 base, leaving 6 bases not matched to a gene. The CDR3 spans 15 residues. Here the CDR3 reads CASSRPGQGSYEQYF. The CDR3 DNA sequence: TGTGCCAGCAGCCGACCGGGACAGGGTTCCTACGAGCAGTACTTC.

This clonotype has only a few counts. The genes are TRBV12-3 or TRBV12-4 and TRBJ1-1; no clear D gene. The CDR3 sequence is 11 residues long. Trimming took 3 bases from V and 3 from J, leaving 2 bases between them. The CDR3 protein is CASSFYTEAFF. The CDR3, as DNA: TGTGCCAGCAGTTTTTACACTGAAGCTTTCTTT.